The 21 T cell receptor beta chains below come from one sample, sequenced in a study of lymphopenia after photon versus proton radiotherapy. Sequencing was performed with immunoSEQ multiplex PCR; in TCRdb, only in-frame clones are kept and a portion is missing. The profile shows over 4,500 clones, about two thirds of them singletons. This sample comprised peripheral blood, obtained from a patient treated with proton-based radiotherapy. These receptors originate from a man aged 80 or over with esophageal cancer.

The chain couples TRBV6-1 to TRBJ2-3, with D perhaps TRBD1 (5 bases). Per the germline V gene, CDR1 is MNHNS and CDR2 is SASEGT. The CDR3 has 16 residues. Trimming removed 2 bases from V and 4 bases from J, with 16 bases in between. The CDR3 DNA is TGTGCCAGCAGTGAACCCCCCGCAGGGCTATCAGATACGCAGTATTTT. It specifies CASSEPPAGLSDTQYF.

This clone appeared once. V is TRBV27 and J is TRBJ2-1; TRBD2 aligns across 8 bases. V shed 2 bases and J 9 bases; nucleotides not matched to a gene: 15. The CDR3 is 17 residues long. Germline loops: CDR1 MNHEY, CDR2 SMNVEV (reference sequence). CDR3: CASSLRPGLGASGEQFF. CDR3 nucleotides: TGTGCCAGCAGTTTAAGACCGGGACTAGGAGCGTCGGGTGAGCAGTTCTTC.

V usage is TRBV13 and J usage is TRBJ1-1; 8 nucleotides line up with TRBD1. V lost 5 bases and J lost 1; bases outside the gene matches: 6. CDR3 length: 15 amino acids. In germline, CDR1 is PRHDT, CDR2 FYEKMQ (reference sequence). The CDR3 loop is CASSLRDRSNTEAFF. Written as DNA, the CDR3 is TGTGCCAGCAGCCTCCGGGACAGGTCGAACACTGAAGCTTTCTTT.

A word on this clone: Germline and junction disagree at one end, which may indicate a read error. This chain connects TRBV7-8 to TRBJ2-7; D gene ambiguous. This CDR3 is built from 14 residues. The germline CDR1 and CDR2 sequences are SGHVS and FQNEAQ. The CDR3 nucleotides are TGTGCCAGCAGCTTGGGCGGATCTTCCTACGAGAAGTACTTC. It encodes CASSLGGSSYEKYF.

This clone has a handful of counts. V usage is TRBV5-4 and J usage is TRBJ1-5; D gene uncertain. The V end was cut by 4 bases, the J end by 7 bases, with 9 bases between. The length of the CDR3 is 12 residues. The germline V gene encodes CDR1 SGHNT and CDR2 YYREEE (reference sequence). CDR3 nucleotides: TGTGCCAGCAGCAACGACGGGCAGCCCCAGCATTTT. Its translation: CASSNDGQPQHF. The full variable domain, completed using reference TRBV5-4 and TRBJ1-5, is ETGVTQSPTHLIKTRGQQVTLRCSSQSGHNTVSWYQQALGQGPQFIFQYYREEENGRGNFPPRFSGLQFPNYSSELNVNALELDDSALYLCASSNDGQPQHFGDGTRLSIL.

In DNA form, the CDR3 reads TGTGCCAGCAGCTTAGCTAGCGGGGCTGGCGGAGAGACCCAGTACTTC. Translation gives CASSLASGAGGETQYF. The V gene is TRBV7-9, the J gene TRBJ2-5, with 8 bases matching TRBD2. Unmatched junction bases numbered 7, after V lost 0 bases and J lost 4 bases. The germline V gene has CDR1 SEHNR and CDR2 FQNEAQ (reference sequence). The CDR3 contains 16 residues.

V and J are TRBV6-6 and TRBJ1-5; the D is unclear. The ends were cut back, 8 bases at V and 0 bases at J, with 5 bases in the middle. The CDR3 spans 12 residues. In germline, CDR1 is MNHNY, CDR2 SVGAGI (reference sequence). CDR3 DNA sequence: TGTGCCAGCGACACTAGCAATCAGCCCCAGCATTTT. Its translation is CASDTSNQPQHF.

In its sample, this clone was seen a few times. V gene TRBV20-1 combines with J gene TRBJ2-7; no firm D call. The length of the CDR3 is 10 residues. Germline loops: CDR1 DFQATT, CDR2 SNEGSKA (reference sequence). V was clipped by 4 bases and J by 5 bases, with 6 bases between them. CDR3 protein: CSAKSHEQYF. The DNA of the CDR3 is TGCAGTGCTAAATCCCACGAGCAGTACTTC.

Sample share makes this clone medium-sized (0.01 to 0.1%). The chain joins TRBV19 to TRBJ2-7; TRBD1 matches 10 bases. Germline lookup yields CDR1 LNHDA and CDR2 SQIVND (reference sequence). V lost 0 bases to trimming and J lost 5 bases; unmatched junction nucleotides: 4. This CDR3 is built from 15 residues. The CDR3 nucleotides are TGTGCCAGTAGTATAGAGGATGGGACAGGGGACGAGCAGTACTTC. Residues: CASSIEDGTGDEQYF.

The J gene is TRBJ2-5, the V gene TRBV28; D remains ambiguous. There are 14 residues in the CDR3. Germline lookup yields CDR1 MDHEN and CDR2 SYDVKM. V lost 1 base and J 5 bases, leaving 11 bases between the germline ends. The CDR3 loop reads CASSLSPRQETQYF. CDR3 in DNA: TGTGCCAGCAGTTTATCGCCCCGTCAGGAGACCCAGTACTTC.

This clone has a single count. The chain combines TRBV25-1 with TRBJ2-3; 12 bases agree with TRBD2. The germline V gene encodes CDR1 MGHDK and CDR2 SYGVNS. The J segment lost 4 bases and the V segment lost 4 bases, leaving 6 bases of the junction unmatched. This CDR3 has 16 residues. CDR3 amino acids: CASSGGLAGLSDTQYF. CDR3 DNA sequence: TGTGCCAGCAGTGGCGGACTAGCGGGACTTTCAGATACGCAGTATTTT.

The V and J genes are TRBV7-3 and TRBJ2-5; D gene ambiguous. Per germline, CDR1 SGHTA and CDR2 FQGTGA. With 6 bases removed from V and 2 bases from J, the gap between germline ends came to 10 bases. The CDR3 totals 13 residues. CDR3 sequence (DNA): TGTGCCAGCAGACGGACCGGTCAAGAGACCCAGTACTTC. It codes for CASRRTGQETQYF.

The rearrangement uses TRBV5-1 and TRBJ2-5; 8 positions agree with TRBD2. The CDR3 is 15 residues long. Germline V gene sequence: CDR1 SGHRS, CDR2 YFSETQ. V shed 7 bases, J shed 2 bases, and the junction held 10 bases outside the gene matches. The CDR3, as DNA: TGCGCCAGCCGCCTGGGAGGCGGGGGGCAAGAGACCCAGTACTTC. Protein product: CASRLGGGGQETQYF.

This clone has only a few counts. The chain joins TRBV27 to TRBJ1-5, with 9 bases aligning to TRBD1. Trimming took 4 bases from V and 1 from J; bases not matched to a gene: 8. The germline V gene encodes CDR1 MNHEY and CDR2 SMNVEV (reference sequence). The CDR3 contains 17 residues. In DNA, the CDR3 is TGTGCCAGCAGTTCGACCCCAGGACAGGGGAGCAATCAGCCCCAGCATTTT. As protein: CASSSTPGQGSNQPQHF.

The genes are TRBV7-8 and TRBJ1-3; no reliable D call. CDR3 length: 16 residues. The V gene's germline CDR1 is SGHVS and CDR2 FQNEAQ. Trimming took off 2 bases at V and 0 bases at J, with 11 bases between the two ends. The CDR3 DNA follows: TGTGCCAGCAGCTTAACGGGAGGAAACTCTGGAAACACCATATATTTT. This encodes CASSLTGGNSGNTIYF.

This sequence joins TRBV7-9 and TRBJ2-7; D unclear. There are 13 residues in the CDR3. Trimming pared 8 bases from V and 0 bases from J, leaving 11 bases between. CDR1 and CDR2 (germline): SEHNR, FQNEAQ (reference sequence). In nucleotides, the CDR3 is TGTGCCAGCGGGGTGTCAAACTCCTACGAGCAGTACTTC. It codes for CASGVSNSYEQYF. Variable domain in full (rest from reference TRBV7-9 and TRBJ2-7): DTGVSQNPRHKITKRGQNVTFRCDPISEHNRLYWYRQTLGQGPEFLTYFQNEAQLEKSRLLSDRFSAERPKGSFSTLEIQRTEQGDSAMYLCASGVSNSYEQYFGPGTRLTVT.

CDR3 coding DNA: TGTGCCAGCAGTTACTCGCCTTGGACATTGCAGTTCTTC. It translates to CASSYSPWTLQFF. This rearrangement joins TRBV6-6 to TRBJ2-1; D is possibly TRBD1 (5 bases). V gave up 0 bases and J gave up 12 bases, with 12 bases separating them. The germline V gene has CDR1 MNHNY and CDR2 SVGAGI (reference sequence). This CDR3 has 13 amino acids.

The chain links TRBV30 to TRBJ1-2; D not certain. V was clipped by 3 bases and J by 2 bases, with 10 bases between them. The CDR3 is made up of 13 amino acids. Germline values: CDR1 GTSNPN, CDR2 SVGIG (reference sequence). In nucleotides, the CDR3 is TGTGCCTGGAGCCGTGACCCCAACTATGGCTACACCTTC. This translates into CAWSRDPNYGYTF.

The V and J genes are TRBV18 and TRBJ2-1; unclear D gene. The CDR3 totals 14 residues. V was pared by 2 bases and J by 5 bases, with 10 bases between. CDR1 is KGHSH, CDR2 LQKENI, per germline. The CDR3 reads CASSPDRADNEQFF. CDR3 nucleotides: TGTGCCAGCTCACCAGATCGGGCAGACAATGAGCAGTTCTTC.

On this clone itself: The sample has other DNA sequences that encode this CDR3 too. The DNA for the CDR3 is TGTGCCAGCAGTTTAGGTCAGTCCTACGAGCAGTACTTC. Translation gives CASSLGQSYEQYF. The chain recombines TRBV27 with TRBJ2-7, with D hard to call. The CDR3 runs 13 residues. V was clipped by 2 bases and J by 1 base, with 6 bases between them. From germline, CDR1 is MNHEY and CDR2 SMNVEV (reference sequence).

This chain uses TRBV6-1 with TRBJ2-7; maybe TRBD1 (5 bases). The CDR3 runs to 14 residues. Germline V CDR1 and CDR2: MNHNS, SASEGT. Trimming removed 5 bases from V and 6 bases from J, with 17 bases in between. CDR3 sequence: CASSPSRQPSEQYF. The CDR3 DNA follows: TGTGCCAGCAGTCCTTCCCGACAGCCCAGCGAGCAGTACTTC.